Listed here is a single T cell receptor beta chain. Its target is unknown. This sample is drawn from a study of cytotoxic CD8 clonotypes in ibrutinib-treated CLL. Across the study: Mean yields were nearly 260,000 productive templates and 80,000 to 95,000 productive rearrangements per sample.

Germline V lookup: CDR1 SGDLS, CDR2 YYNGEE. V lost 0 bases and J lost 5, with 11 bases in between. The CDR3 contains 14 residues. TCRdb's copy holds only in-frame clones and misses some; the assay was immunoSEQ multiplex PCR. The sample records a few hundred thousand clones, 60% to 80% being singletons. Study-wide results and limits: Higher clonality was seen at ibrutinib response and a return toward baseline at progression. Among the clonotypes, public ones were uncommon and contracted or held stable on treatment.

The sequence was collected from a human donor with chronic lymphocytic leukemia. This specimen was PBMCs, taken after 36 months of ibrutinib treatment. The V gene is TRBV9, the J gene TRBJ2-5; maybe TRBD1 (5 bases). CDR3 DNA: TGTGCCAGCAGCGTAGAGTCAGGGTGGGAGACCCAGTACTTC. It specifies CASSVESGWETQYF.